The 17 T cell receptor beta chains below all came from one sample that was sequenced in a study of blood T cell repertoires in COVID-19. Measured with immunoSEQ multiplex PCR; TCRdb has only the in-frame clones, and not every one. The sample lists approximately 120,000 clones; around four fifths were seen once. Sequenced input: peripheral blood. The receptors come from a human donor in a cohort sampled during active COVID-19.

The chain joins TRBV4-1 to TRBJ2-7; D is perhaps TRBD1 (6 bases). V dropped 3 bases and J dropped 1 base, with 16 bases sitting between them. The germline gives CDR1 MGHRA, CDR2 YSYEKL. The CDR3 length is 16 residues. The CDR3 protein is CASSHGTGLGSYEQYF. CDR3 nucleotides: TGCGCCAGCAGCCATGGAACAGGGTTAGGTTCCTACGAGCAGTACTTC.

This clone was found once. The chain has TRBV10-3 and TRBJ2-5, with TRBD2 matching 10 bases. The germline V gene encodes CDR1 ENHRY and CDR2 SYGVKD. CDR3 length: 16 residues. J lost 2 bases, V lost 3 bases, and 6 bases had no gene match. The CDR3 region has the DNA TGTGCCATCAGTGACCCTAGCGGGGGTACACAAGAGACCCAGTACTTC. Protein product: CAISDPSGGTQETQYF.

This clone was picked up a small number of times. J is TRBJ2-5 and V is TRBV30; 10 bases match TRBD1. Germline V gives CDR1 GTSNPN, CDR2 SVGIG (reference sequence). The V segment lost 2 bases and the J segment 3 bases; nucleotides outside the gene matches: 9. The CDR3 has 16 residues. CDR3 DNA sequence: TGTGCCTGGAGTTCTCTCCTCGGACAGGGGGAAGAGACCCAGTACTTC. It is translated as CAWSSLLGQGEETQYF.

The gene calls are TRBV19 and TRBJ1-6, with D perhaps TRBD1 (6 bases). The CDR3 sequence is 16 residues long. Trimming stripped 3 bases from V and 8 bases from J, with 17 bases between. CDR1 and CDR2 (germline): LNHDA, SQIVND (reference sequence). The CDR3 sequence is CASSMALGGGDSPLHF. CDR3 DNA sequence: TGTGCCAGTAGTATGGCCTTAGGGGGAGGGGATTCACCCCTCCACTTT.

The chain has TRBV10-3 and TRBJ2-5; 7 nucleotides align to TRBD1. Germline assignment: CDR1 ENHRY and CDR2 SYGVKD. The CDR3 contains 16 residues. The V gene end was trimmed by 6 bases and the J gene end by 1 base; junction bases not matched to a gene: 11. CDR3 residues: CAIRPSTGKAQETQYF. As DNA, the CDR3 is TGTGCCATCAGGCCTTCGACAGGGAAAGCCCAAGAGACCCAGTACTTC.

The rearrangement uses TRBV11-3 and TRBJ2-7; 10 nucleotides align to TRBD1. V was clipped by 3 bases and J by 2 bases; unmatched bases: 1. CDR3 length: 14 amino acids. CDR1 is SGHNT and CDR2 is YENEEA in the germline V gene. The CDR3 region is CASSLGQGPYEQYF. The CDR3 nucleotides are TGTGCCAGCAGCTTGGGACAGGGGCCCTACGAGCAGTACTTC.

The chain carries TRBV9 and TRBJ1-1; 7 bases are a match to TRBD1. The CDR3 has 14 amino acids. Per the germline V gene, CDR1 is SGDLS and CDR2 is YYNGEE. Losses at the gene ends were 4 bases for V and 4 bases for J; bases not matched to a gene: 7. The CDR3 region has the DNA TGTGCCAGCAGCCCCCGACAGGGTTTCACTGAAGCTTTCTTT. This codes for CASSPRQGFTEAFF.

The chain carries TRBV25-1 and TRBJ2-3; no firm D call. CDR1 is MGHDK, CDR2 SYGVNS, per germline. The CDR3 has 13 residues. Trimming left V 5 bases short and J 2 bases short, with 8 bases between. In DNA form, the CDR3 reads TGTGCCAGCAGTCCTCCTCTCACAGATACGCAGTATTTT. This codes for CASSPPLTDTQYF.

The J gene is TRBJ2-7, the V gene TRBV27; TRBD1 matches 9 bases. The germline V gene has CDR1 MNHEY and CDR2 SMNVEV (reference sequence). Losses at the gene ends were 5 bases for V and 5 bases for J; bases not matched to a gene: 4. The CDR3 sequence is 13 residues long. CDR3 amino acids: CASSGTGFHEQYF. The CDR3 coding sequence is TGTGCCAGCAGTGGGACAGGGTTCCACGAGCAGTACTTC.

The chain couples TRBV19 to TRBJ1-5; D gene unclear. The germline V gene has CDR1 LNHDA and CDR2 SQIVND (reference sequence). V lost 0 bases and J 5 bases, leaving 11 bases between the germline ends. This CDR3 comprises 15 residues. The DNA of the CDR3 is TGTGCCAGTAGTATAGACCCTTCCCACTATCAGCCCCAGCATTTT. Protein: CASSIDPSHYQPQHF.

This chain connects TRBV3-1 (or the pseudogene TRBV3-2) to TRBJ2-3, with D maybe TRBD1 (6 bases). Trimming took 2 bases from V and 7 from J, leaving 19 bases between them. The length of the CDR3 is 16 residues. CDR1 and CDR2 (germline): LGHDT, YNNKEL (reference sequence). The CDR3 protein is CASSQPLGARPNTQYF. CDR3 in DNA: TGTGCCAGCAGCCAACCGCTGGGGGCCCGACCGAATACGCAGTATTTT.

This clone was counted a few times. The V call is TRBV4-2, the J call TRBJ2-7, with TRBD2 identical over 10 bases. Germline CDR1 reads LGHNA; CDR2 reads YNFKEQ. V lost 0 bases to trimming and J lost 2 bases; unmatched junction nucleotides: 4. This CDR3 spans 16 amino acids. CDR3 DNA: TGTGCCAGCAGCCAAGAGGGCCTAGCGGGGGCCTACGAGCAGTACTTC. The encoded protein is CASSQEGLAGAYEQYF.

This clone was seen a single time. The chain employs TRBV27 and TRBJ2-1; 14 bases agree with TRBD2. From germline, CDR1 is MNHEY and CDR2 SMNVEV (reference sequence). The junction had 7 bases not matched to a gene; V was cut back by 5 bases and J by 7 bases. The CDR3 consists of 16 residues. CDR3 sequence reads: CASSPPGTSGGNEQFF. DNA for the CDR3: TGTGCCAGCAGTCCTCCCGGGACTAGCGGGGGAAATGAGCAGTTCTTC.

The table lists this clone with a count of one. CDR3 region: CASSSSGGGSYEQYF. As DNA, the CDR3 is TGTGCCAGCAGCTCTAGCGGGGGGGGATCCTACGAGCAGTACTTC. The rearrangement joins TRBV7-9 to TRBJ2-7; TRBD2 matches at 12 bases. This CDR3 has 15 amino acids. Germline assignment: CDR1 SEHNR and CDR2 FQNEAQ (reference sequence). V was pared by 4 bases and J by 1 base, with 2 bases of the junction left unmatched. The entire variable domain, with the rest obtained from reference TRBV7-9 and TRBJ2-7, is as follows: DTGVSQNPRHKITKRGQNVTFRCDPISEHNRLYWYRQTLGQGPEFLTYFQNEAQLEKSRLLSDRFSAERPKGSFSTLEIQRTEQGDSAMYLCASSSSGGGSYEQYFGPGTRLTVT.

V is TRBV9 and J is TRBJ2-7; TRBD1 aligns across 8 bases. Germline V lookup: CDR1 SGDLS, CDR2 YYNGEE. CDR3 length: 14 amino acids. The trim removed 4 bases at V and 5 bases at J, leaving 8 bases unmatched. CDR3 loop: CASSTPGQGHEQYF. CDR3 DNA: TGTGCCAGCAGCACCCCTGGACAGGGCCACGAGCAGTACTTC.

This chain uses TRBV19 with TRBJ1-1; possible D gene TRBD1, 6 bases. Germline V gene data show CDR1 as LNHDA and CDR2 as SQIVND (reference sequence). V lost 7 bases, J lost 0 bases, and 18 bases lay in between. The CDR3 has 16 amino acids. CDR3 in amino acids: CASKGQGIVVNTEAFF. CDR3 nucleotide sequence: TGTGCCAGTAAGGGTCAGGGGATTGTCGTGAACACTGAAGCTTTCTTT.

V gene TRBV10-1 combines with J gene TRBJ2-7, with no clear D. This CDR3 is built from 13 residues. V lost 3 bases, J lost 0 bases, and 6 bases lay in between. Germline-derived CDR1 and CDR2 are WNHNN and SYGVQD (reference sequence). CDR3 region: CASSESGSYEQYF. CDR3 bases: TGCGCCAGCAGTGAATCAGGCTCCTACGAGCAGTACTTC.